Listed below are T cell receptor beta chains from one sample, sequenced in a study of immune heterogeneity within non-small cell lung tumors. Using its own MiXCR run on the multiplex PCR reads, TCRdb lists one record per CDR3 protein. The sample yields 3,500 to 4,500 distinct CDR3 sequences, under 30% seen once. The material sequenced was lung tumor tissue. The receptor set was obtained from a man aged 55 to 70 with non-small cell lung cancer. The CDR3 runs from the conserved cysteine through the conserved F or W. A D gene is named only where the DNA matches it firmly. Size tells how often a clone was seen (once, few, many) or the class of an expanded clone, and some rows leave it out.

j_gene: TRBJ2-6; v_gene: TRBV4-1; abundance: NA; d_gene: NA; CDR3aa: CASSQDRLASSGANVLTF; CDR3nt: TGCGCCAGCAGCCAAGATCGTCTAGCCAGCTCTGGGGCCAACGTCCTGACTTTC
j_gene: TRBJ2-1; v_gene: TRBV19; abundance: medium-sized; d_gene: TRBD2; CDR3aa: CASSSGRMNNEQFF; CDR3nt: TGTGCCAGTAGTAGCGGGAGGATGAACAATGAGCAGTTCTTC
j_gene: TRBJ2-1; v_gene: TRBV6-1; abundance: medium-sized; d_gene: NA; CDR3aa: CAGMGQIPNEQFF; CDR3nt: TGTGCCGGAATGGGCCAAATACCCAATGAGCAGTTCTTC
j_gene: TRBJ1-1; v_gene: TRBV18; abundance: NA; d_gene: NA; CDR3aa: CASSPEVGAFF; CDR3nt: TGTGCCAGCTCACCGGAGGTCGGAGCTTTCTTT
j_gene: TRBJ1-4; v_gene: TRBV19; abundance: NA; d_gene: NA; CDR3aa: CASEAATNEKLFF; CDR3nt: TGTGCCAGTGAGGCCGCAACTAATGAAAAACTGTTTTTT
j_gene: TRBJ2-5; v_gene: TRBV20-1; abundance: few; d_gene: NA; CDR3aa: CSATWTQQETQYF; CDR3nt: TGCAGTGCTACGTGGACACAACAAGAGACCCAGTACTTC
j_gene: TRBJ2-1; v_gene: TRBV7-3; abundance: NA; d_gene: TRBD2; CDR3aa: CASSLGGDSYNEQFF; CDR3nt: TGTGCCAGCAGCTTAGGGGGGGACTCGTACAATGAGCAGTTCTTC
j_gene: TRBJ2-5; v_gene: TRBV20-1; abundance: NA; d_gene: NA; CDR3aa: CSDTWTQQETQYF; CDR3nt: TGCAGTGATACGTGGACACAACAAGAGACCCAGTACTTC
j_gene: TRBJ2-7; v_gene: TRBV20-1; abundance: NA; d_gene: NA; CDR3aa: CSAKAGALYEQCF; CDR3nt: TGCAGTGCCAAGGCAGGGGCTCTCTACGAGCAGTGCTTC
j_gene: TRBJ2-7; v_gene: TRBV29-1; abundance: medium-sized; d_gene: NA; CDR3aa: CSVGERGFDEQYF; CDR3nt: TGCAGCGTTGGGGAGCGAGGTTTTGACGAGCAGTACTTC
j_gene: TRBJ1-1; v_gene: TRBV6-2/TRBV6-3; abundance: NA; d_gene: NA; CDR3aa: CSSTVIQNTEAFF; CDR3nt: TGTTCCAGCACGGTCATCCAGAACACTGAAGCTTTCTTT
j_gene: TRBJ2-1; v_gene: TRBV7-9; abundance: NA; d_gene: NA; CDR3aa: CASRPGGRRDEQFF; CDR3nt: TGTGCCAGCAGACCAGGGGGGCGGCGGGATGAGCAGTTCTTC
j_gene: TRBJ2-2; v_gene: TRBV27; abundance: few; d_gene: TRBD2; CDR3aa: CASSLRRLAGISTGELFF; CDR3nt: TGTGCCAGCAGTTTGAGGAGACTAGCGGGCATAAGTACCGGGGAGCTGTTTTTT